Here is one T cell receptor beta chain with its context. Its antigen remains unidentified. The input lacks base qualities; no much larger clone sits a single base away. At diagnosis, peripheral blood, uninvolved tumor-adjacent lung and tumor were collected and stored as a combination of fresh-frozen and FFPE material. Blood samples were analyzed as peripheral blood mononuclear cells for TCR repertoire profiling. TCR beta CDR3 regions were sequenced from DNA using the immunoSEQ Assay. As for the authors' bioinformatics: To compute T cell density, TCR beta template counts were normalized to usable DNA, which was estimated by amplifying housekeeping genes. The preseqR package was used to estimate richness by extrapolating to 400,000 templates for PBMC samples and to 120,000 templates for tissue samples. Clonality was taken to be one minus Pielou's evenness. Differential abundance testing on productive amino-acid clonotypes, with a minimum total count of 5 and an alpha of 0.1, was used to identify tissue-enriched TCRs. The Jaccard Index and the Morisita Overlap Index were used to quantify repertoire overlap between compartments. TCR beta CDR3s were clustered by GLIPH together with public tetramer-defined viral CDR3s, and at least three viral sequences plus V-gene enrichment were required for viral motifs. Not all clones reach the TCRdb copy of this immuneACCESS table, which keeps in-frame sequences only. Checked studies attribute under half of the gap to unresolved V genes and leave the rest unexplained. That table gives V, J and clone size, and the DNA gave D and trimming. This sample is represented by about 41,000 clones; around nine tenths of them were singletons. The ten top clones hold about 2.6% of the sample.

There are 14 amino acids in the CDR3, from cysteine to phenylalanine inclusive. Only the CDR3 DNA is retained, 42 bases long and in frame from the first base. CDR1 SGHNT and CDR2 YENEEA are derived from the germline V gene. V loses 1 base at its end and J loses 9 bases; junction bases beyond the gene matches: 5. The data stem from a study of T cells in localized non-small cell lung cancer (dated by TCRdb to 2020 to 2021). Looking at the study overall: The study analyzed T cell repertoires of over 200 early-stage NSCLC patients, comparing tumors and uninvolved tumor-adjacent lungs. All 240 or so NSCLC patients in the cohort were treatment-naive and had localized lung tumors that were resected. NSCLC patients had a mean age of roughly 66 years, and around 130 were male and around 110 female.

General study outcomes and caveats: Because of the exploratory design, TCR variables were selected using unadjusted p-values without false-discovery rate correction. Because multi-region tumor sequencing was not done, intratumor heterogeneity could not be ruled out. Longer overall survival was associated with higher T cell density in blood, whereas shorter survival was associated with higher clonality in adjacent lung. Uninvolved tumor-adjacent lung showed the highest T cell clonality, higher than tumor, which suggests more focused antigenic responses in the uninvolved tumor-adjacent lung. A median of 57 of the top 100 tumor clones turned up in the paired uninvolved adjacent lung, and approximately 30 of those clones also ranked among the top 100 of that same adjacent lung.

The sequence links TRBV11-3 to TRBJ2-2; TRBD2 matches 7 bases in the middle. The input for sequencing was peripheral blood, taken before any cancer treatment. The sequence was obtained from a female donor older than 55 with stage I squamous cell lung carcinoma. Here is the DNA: TGTGCCAGCAGCTTAGGAGGCGGGAGTCGGGAGCTGTTTTTT. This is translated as CASSLGGGSRELFF.